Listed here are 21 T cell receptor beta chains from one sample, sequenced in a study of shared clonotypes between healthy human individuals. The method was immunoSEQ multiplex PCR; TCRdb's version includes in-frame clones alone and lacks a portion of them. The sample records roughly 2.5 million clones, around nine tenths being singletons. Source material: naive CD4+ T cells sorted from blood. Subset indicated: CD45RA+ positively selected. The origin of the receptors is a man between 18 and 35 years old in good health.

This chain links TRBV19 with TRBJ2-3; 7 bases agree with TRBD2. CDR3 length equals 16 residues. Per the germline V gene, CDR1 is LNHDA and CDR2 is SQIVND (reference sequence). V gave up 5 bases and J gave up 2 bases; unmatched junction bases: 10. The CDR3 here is CASSYLRGSNTDTQYF. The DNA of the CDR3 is TGTGCCAGTAGTTATCTTCGCGGGAGCAACACAGATACGCAGTATTTT.

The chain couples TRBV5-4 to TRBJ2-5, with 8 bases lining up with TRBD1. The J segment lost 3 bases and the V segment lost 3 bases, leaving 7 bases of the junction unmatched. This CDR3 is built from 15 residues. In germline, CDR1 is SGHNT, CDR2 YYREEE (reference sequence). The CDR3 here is CASSSIGQGKETQYF. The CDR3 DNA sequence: TGTGCCAGCAGCTCTATCGGACAGGGAAAAGAGACCCAGTACTTC. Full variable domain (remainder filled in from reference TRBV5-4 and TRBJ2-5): ETGVTQSPTHLIKTRGQQVTLRCSSQSGHNTVSWYQQALGQGPQFIFQYYREEENGRGNFPPRFSGLQFPNYSSELNVNALELDDSALYLCASSSIGQGKETQYFGPGTRLLVL.

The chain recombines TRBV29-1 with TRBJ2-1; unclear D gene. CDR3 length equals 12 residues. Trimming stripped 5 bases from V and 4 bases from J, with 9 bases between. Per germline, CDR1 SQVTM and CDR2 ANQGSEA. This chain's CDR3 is CSVYKVYNEQFF. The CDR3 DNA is TGCAGCGTTTATAAGGTATACAATGAGCAGTTCTTC.

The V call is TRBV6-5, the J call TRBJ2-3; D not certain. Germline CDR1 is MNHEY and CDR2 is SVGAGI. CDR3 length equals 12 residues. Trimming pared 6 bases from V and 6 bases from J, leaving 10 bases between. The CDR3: CASRNSRDTQYF. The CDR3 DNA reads TGTGCCAGCAGAAACTCCCGGGATACGCAGTATTTT.

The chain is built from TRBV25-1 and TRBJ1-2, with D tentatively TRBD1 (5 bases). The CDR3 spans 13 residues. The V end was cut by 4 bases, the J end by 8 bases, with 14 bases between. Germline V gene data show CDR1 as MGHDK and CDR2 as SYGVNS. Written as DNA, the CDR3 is TGTGCCAGCAGTGCGGGACCGTTGGGCGGCTACACCTTC. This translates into CASSAGPLGGYTF.

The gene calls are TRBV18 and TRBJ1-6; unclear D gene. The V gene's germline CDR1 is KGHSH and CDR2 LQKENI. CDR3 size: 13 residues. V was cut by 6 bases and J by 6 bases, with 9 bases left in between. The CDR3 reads CASSPFPNSPLHF. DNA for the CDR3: TGTGCCAGCTCCCCCTTTCCTAATTCACCCCTCCACTTT.

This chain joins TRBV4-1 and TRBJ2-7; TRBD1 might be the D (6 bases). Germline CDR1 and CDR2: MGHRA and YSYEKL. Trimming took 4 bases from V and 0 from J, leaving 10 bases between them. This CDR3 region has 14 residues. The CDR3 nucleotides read TGCGCCAGCAGCCCCGGGACATCCTCCTACGAGCAGTACTTC. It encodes CASSPGTSSYEQYF.

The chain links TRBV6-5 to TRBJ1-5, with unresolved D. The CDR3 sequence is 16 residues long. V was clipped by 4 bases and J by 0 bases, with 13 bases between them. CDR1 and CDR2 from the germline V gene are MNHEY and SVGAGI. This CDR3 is CASSFQDGYSNQPQHF. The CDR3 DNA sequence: TGTGCCAGCAGTTTCCAGGACGGATATAGCAATCAGCCCCAGCATTTT.

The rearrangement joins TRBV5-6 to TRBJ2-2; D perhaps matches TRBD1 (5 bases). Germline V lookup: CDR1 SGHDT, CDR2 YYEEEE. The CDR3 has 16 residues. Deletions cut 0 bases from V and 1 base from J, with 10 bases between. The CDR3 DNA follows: TGTGCCAGCAGCTTGGATGTGACAGTGAACACCGGGGAGCTGTTTTTT. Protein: CASSLDVTVNTGELFF.

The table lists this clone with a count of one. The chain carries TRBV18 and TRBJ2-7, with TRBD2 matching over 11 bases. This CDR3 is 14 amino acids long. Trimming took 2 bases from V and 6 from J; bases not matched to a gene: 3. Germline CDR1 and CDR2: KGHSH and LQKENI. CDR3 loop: CASSPSLAGAEQYF. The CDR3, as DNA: TGTGCCAGCTCACCATCACTAGCGGGAGCCGAGCAGTACTTC.

This CDR3 reads CSARPPLHF. CDR3 in DNA: TGCAGTGCTAGACCCCCCCTCCACTTT. V gene TRBV20-1 combines with J gene TRBJ1-6; D unresolved. Trimming cost V 2 bases and J 13 bases, with 3 bases left between them. The CDR3 extends over 9 amino acids. CDR1 and CDR2 from the germline V gene are DFQATT and SNEGSKA (reference sequence).

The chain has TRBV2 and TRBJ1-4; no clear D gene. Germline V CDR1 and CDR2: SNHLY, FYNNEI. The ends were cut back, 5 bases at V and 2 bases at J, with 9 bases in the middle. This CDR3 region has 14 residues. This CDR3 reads CASSPTYTNEKLFF. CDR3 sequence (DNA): TGTGCCAGCAGTCCCACATACACTAATGAAAAACTGTTTTTT.

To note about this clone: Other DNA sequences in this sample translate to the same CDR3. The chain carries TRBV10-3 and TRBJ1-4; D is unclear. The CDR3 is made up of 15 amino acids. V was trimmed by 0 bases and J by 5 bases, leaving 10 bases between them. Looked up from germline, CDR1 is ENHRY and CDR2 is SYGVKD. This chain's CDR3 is CAISESGQLNEKLFF. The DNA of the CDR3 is TGTGCCATCAGTGAGTCCGGCCAGTTAAATGAAAAACTGTTTTTT.

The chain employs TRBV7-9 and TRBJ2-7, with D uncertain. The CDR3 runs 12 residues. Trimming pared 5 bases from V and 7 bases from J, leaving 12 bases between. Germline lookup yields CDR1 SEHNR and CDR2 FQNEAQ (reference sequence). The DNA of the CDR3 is TGTGCCAGCAGCCTCGCGCGTGGGGAGCAGTACTTC. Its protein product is CASSLARGEQYF.

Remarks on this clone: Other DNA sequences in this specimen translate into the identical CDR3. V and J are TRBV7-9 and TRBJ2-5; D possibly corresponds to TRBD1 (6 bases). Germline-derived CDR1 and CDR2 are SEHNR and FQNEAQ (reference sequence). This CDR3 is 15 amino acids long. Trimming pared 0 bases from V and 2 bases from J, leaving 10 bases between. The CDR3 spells CASSLALTGQETQYF. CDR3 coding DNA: TGTGCCAGCAGCTTAGCACTTACAGGGCAAGAGACCCAGTACTTC.

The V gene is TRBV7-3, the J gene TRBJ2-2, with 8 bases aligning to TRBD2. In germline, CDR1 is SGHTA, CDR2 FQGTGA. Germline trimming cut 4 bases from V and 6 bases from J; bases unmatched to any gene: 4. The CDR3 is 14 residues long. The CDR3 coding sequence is TGTGCCAGCAGCTCCCGGGGGGGGGCCGGGGAGCTGTTTTTT. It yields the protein CASSSRGGAGELFF.

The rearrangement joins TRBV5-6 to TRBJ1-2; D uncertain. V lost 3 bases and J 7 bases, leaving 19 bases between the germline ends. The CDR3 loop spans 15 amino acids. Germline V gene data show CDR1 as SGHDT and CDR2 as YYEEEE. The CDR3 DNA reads TGTGCCAGCAGCTCCCGCAGGTCCCAGCAAGGTGGCTACACCTTC. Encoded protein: CASSSRRSQQGGYTF.

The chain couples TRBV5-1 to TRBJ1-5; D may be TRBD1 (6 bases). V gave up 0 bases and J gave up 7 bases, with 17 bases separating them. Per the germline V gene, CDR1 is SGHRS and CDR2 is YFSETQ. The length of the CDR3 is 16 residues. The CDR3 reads CASSLGGGGTGQPQHF. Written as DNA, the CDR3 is TGCGCCAGCAGCTTGGGAGGAGGGGGAACTGGGCAGCCCCAGCATTTT.

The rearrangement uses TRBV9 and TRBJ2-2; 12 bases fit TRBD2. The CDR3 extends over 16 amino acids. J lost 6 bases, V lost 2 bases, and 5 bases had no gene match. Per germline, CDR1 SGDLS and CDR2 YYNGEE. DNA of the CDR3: TGTGCCAGCAGCGTGGAGGGGACTAGCGGGTCCGGGGAGCTGTTTTTT. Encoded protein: CASSVEGTSGSGELFF.

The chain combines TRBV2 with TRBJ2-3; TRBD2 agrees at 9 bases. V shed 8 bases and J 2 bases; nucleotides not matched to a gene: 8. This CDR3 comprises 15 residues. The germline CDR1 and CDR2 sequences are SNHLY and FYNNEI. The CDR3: CASLSGGLVTDTQYF. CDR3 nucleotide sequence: TGTGCCAGCTTAAGCGGGGGGTTGGTCACAGATACGCAGTATTTT.

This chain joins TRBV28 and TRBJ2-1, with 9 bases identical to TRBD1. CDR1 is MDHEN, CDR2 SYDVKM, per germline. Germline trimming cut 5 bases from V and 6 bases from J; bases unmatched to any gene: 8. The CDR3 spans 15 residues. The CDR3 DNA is TGTGCCAGCAGTATCGGACAGGGGAGGATCAATGAGCAGTTCTTC. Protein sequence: CASSIGQGRINEQFF.